This section outlines one T cell receptor beta chain sequence together with its context. Germline-derived CDR1 and CDR2 are SNHLY and FYNNEI. V shed 5 bases and J shed 6 bases, with 10 bases lying between them. This CDR3 comprises 13 residues. In the study's own analysis: Counts of nucleated cells, estimated from reference gene primer amplification, were obtained. Assay used: immunoSEQ multiplex PCR; TCRdb lists only in-frame clones, some missing. D and trimming come from the DNA, and the V and J calls and clone size come from that table. This table holds under 200,000 clones, around nine tenths found once. These data come from a study of blood T cell repertoires in COVID-19.

This receptor was obtained from a man aged 65 to 79 with acute or convalescent COVID-19. This chain joins TRBV2 and TRBJ2-2, with D perhaps matching TRBD1 (5 bases). Sequences were obtained from peripheral blood. The CDR3 here is CASSFVRAGELFF. CDR3 bases: TGTGCCAGCAGTTTCGTCAGGGCCGGGGAGCTGTTTTTT.